This T cell receptor beta chain was identified during a study of cytomegalovirus exposure and HLA in healthy donors (dated by TCRdb to 2015 to 2018). As for the study more broadly: In an earlier analysis of some 610 of the donors, about 260 Gb of sequence data and approximately 100 million unique TCR beta sequences from about 180 million T cells were reported. The study profiled the T cell repertoires of approximately 700 subjects by immunosequencing and related them to cytomegalovirus serostatus. Among about 400 genotyped donors of the cohort, an average of about 240,000 unique TCR beta nucleotide sequences was sequenced per donor, of which roughly 18% were non-productive. The study combined high-throughput TCR immunosequencing, statistical association of individual TCRs with disease status, and machine learning to predict cytomegalovirus infection status. Donor age, sex, ethnicity and CMV serostatus were collected together with the repertoire data. The genetic ancestry cluster associated with self-reported Caucasian donors included around 76% of the 398 genotyped donors. Roughly 5 DR-DQ haplotypes were handled as single units for association and clustering, since linkage in the cohort was strong. HLA typing included class I and class II loci at four-digit resolution. The study was designed to test whether signatures of past pathogen exposure could be identified by cataloging public T cell receptors. To study patterns of TCR occurrence, a later analysis re-analyzed previously published TCR beta repertoires from around 700 donors and added high-resolution HLA genotyping. In addition to the first cohort of 666 subjects, a separate validation cohort of approximately 120 different subjects was used. Rather than drawing on any new phenotypic data, the later analysis identified candidate immune exposures from TCR beta sequences and the way those sequences occurred across donors. A later genetic analysis took genome-wide SNP genotypes for about three fifths of the 666 donors and used that subset as a discovery cohort. The number of typed donors differed by locus: about 629-630 for A, B, C, DRB1 and DQB1; roughly 510 for DQA1; approximately 610 for DPA1; and around 470 for DPB1. Approximately 310 gigabases of sequencing data and roughly 80 million unique TCR sequences made up an early release that covered several hundred HLA-typed donors. An earlier analysis of several hundred of the donors applied high-throughput TCR beta sequencing to assess whether each TCR beta V gene segment acted as functional or pseudogenic. Every repertoire in the discovery cohort had been generated on one and the same sequencing platform.

Note on this clone: The antigen it recognizes is unknown. No per-base quality is available; no much larger clone lies one base away.

The library was prepared using the immunoSEQ multiplex PCR assay. For the multiplex PCR, a mixture combining 60 forward primers for TCR Vbeta segments and 13 reverse primers for TCR Jbeta segments was used. A multiplex PCR assay on genomic DNA amplified the CDR3 region of rearranged TCR beta genes. The Illumina HiSeq System was used to sequence the amplified TCR beta libraries as 87-base-pair reads. Per the authors' processing: A later analysis tallied 80 million to 95 million unique TCR beta chains across the 550 to 850 repertoires, and some 10 million of those chains were shared by two or more donors. Raw reads were error-corrected and collapsed into unique sequences with a nearest-neighbor algorithm that merged closely related sequences to remove PCR and sequencing errors. V, D and J gene segments were assigned by aligning CDR3 sequences to IMGT reference sequences. For a sequence to be retained, a match of at least six nucleotides to both a V gene segment and a J gene segment was required. A rearrangement counted as productive if the CDR3 had no stop codons and remained in frame with V and J, and every other rearrangement counted as non-productive. Following IMGT convention, CDR3 was defined as the stretch from the second conserved V-encoded cysteine up to the conserved J-encoded phenylalanine. Sequences without an unambiguous match to a single V gene segment were excluded from the earlier analysis of 450 to 650 of the donors. An earlier analysis of approximately 590 of the donors called V segments functional above 56.7% productive rearrangements and segregating when the between-donor standard deviation exceeded 5%. To diagnose cytomegalovirus status from the catalog of TCR beta chain sequences, a statistical classification framework was built. V and J gene assignment, in a later analysis, came from comparing TCR nucleotide sequences with IMGT/GENE-DB human TR gene sequences. Using the TCRdist pipeline, a later analysis assigned CDR3 sequences along with most-parsimonious VDJ recombination scenarios. A later analysis defined each TCR beta chain by its CDR3 amino acid sequence plus V-gene family, and excluded reads lacking a unique V-gene family. To address suspected cross-contamination and a sequencing artifact, a later analysis removed over 500 highly shared, low-generation-probability nucleotide sequences. In a later analysis, a clonal expansion index for each public chain was calculated from normalized within-repertoire ranks of inferred template counts. In a later analysis, generation probabilities were computed with a VDJ recombination model fitted to out-of-frame rearrangements, and the resulting probabilities were checked against IGoR. In a later analysis, TCR-TCR, TCR-HLA and TCR-CMV co-occurrence was scored with hypergeometric tests, and a repertoire-size bias correction was applied to TCR pairs. In a later analysis, false discovery rates were estimated by permuting HLA or CMV assignments 20 times. In a later analysis, co-occurring TCRs were grouped using DBSCAN, with TCRdist sequence similarity added in when clustering inside HLA-allele-positive subsets. For co-occurrence clustering, repertoires with fewer than 30,000 or more than 120,000 public chains were excluded, along with roughly 5 repertoires with anomalous nucleotide sharing. The clones in this table, taken by TCRdb from immuneACCESS, are in-frame only. Not every clone is retained; where verified, under half of the shortfall comes from an unresolved V gene, and the cause of the rest is unknown. V, J and clone size derive from that table, while D and trimming were established from the DNA sequence. Here the sample has more than 140,000 clones; more than 60% occur a single time. 3.3% of the sample is in the top ten clones.

V is trimmed back by 4 bases and J by 3 bases, and the junction contains 4 bases that no gene match accounts for. The CDR3, from cysteine to phenylalanine, totals 14 residues. Only the CDR3 region is kept as DNA, spanning 42 bases read in frame from base 1. CDR1 and CDR2 are read off the germline V gene as SGHTA and FQGTGA. The research as a whole found: Correlated functional status among segregating V segments might be attributable to linkage disequilibrium, but an unknown experimental factor could not be ruled out. Because the 87-base-pair reads could not distinguish some IMGT-functional V segments, including TRBV6-2 and TRBV6-3, those segments were excluded. Several of the top co-occurrence clusters appeared to be linked to parvovirus B19, influenza, CMV and Epstein-Barr virus, according to a later analysis. CMV serostatus was the only immune exposure information available for the cohort. Roughly uniform sequencing depth across donors was assumed in presence/absence analyses, although this assumption may not hold. Because some donors lacked HLA typing at each locus, the association tests relied only on the typed subset. Because counts were too low, around 17 rarely observed V segments, including chromosome 9 orphons, were left out of the earlier analysis of some 640 of the donors. In a later genetic analysis, a missense DCLRE1C variant was associated with V-gene and J-gene trimming of TCR beta chains, and the association was replicated in an independent cohort. Specific HLA alleles were associated with 18,000 or so TCR beta sequences at a false discovery rate of 0.05 in a later analysis. This cohort had only TCR beta chains sequenced, and the lack of alpha or paired-chain data limited which features could be detected. When HLA alleles, especially DR and DQ, strongly co-occurred, attributing TCR associations to individual alleles was difficult. Most TCR sequences were observed very rarely across donors, whereas some public TCRs were present in many individuals. In an earlier analysis of roughly 500 of the donors, most TCR beta V segments appeared in productive rearrangements about 87% or about 30% of the time, broadly matching IMGT annotations. The study listed approximately 150 TCR beta chains as associated with cytomegalovirus. A later analysis found that TCR association rates varied across HLA loci, with DRB1 alleles showing the most associated TCRs and HLA-C alleles the fewest. A later genetic analysis reported fewer N-insertions in productive TCRs among donors in an Asian-associated ancestry cluster than the roughly 690-donor mean. A further reported finding was that TCR beta sequences accurately predicted the HLA-A and HLA-B alleles for most subjects in the first cohort. According to a later analysis, most CMV-associated TCR beta chains appeared to be HLA-restricted, and the HLA associations seemed to be driven largely by CMV exposure. Compared with equally common non-associated chains, HLA-associated TCR beta chains in a later analysis were more clonally expanded and had lower generation probabilities. A cluster of highly shared sequence variants was judged likely to represent a technical artifact of the sequencing pipeline. The classifier was reported to diagnose cytomegalovirus status with high specificity and sensitivity in both the original cohort and the validation cohort. The authors suggested that the approach could potentially be generalized to other disease states and immunological phenotypes. A few of the identified cytomegalovirus-associated TCR beta chains were confirmed in vitro to be specific for cytomegalovirus antigens.

The cohort consisted of some 730 healthy bone marrow donors. At the time of sampling, every cohort member was nominally healthy, though immune exposures that went unrecorded were likely present. The donor was CMV seronegative and belonged to the group of 380 or so seronegative cohort members. Every donor gave a peripheral blood sample, and the peripheral blood mononuclear cells from that sample were used for TCR beta sequencing. The Qiagen DNeasy Blood Extraction Kit was used to extract genomic DNA from the blood cell samples. The specimen sequenced was PBMCs. This TCR was sampled from a man aged 40-55 years in good health and CMV-seronegative. Rearrangement joined TRBV7-3 to TRBJ2-5; 8 nucleotides in the junction match TRBD2. This receptor carries the CDR3 CASSSGGAEETQYF. In nucleotides, the sequence is TGTGCCAGCAGCTCCGGGGGGGCGGAAGAGACCCAGTACTTC.